This TCR beta chain was profiled in a study of T cell repertoires in cytomegalovirus infection. This clonotype has a handful of counts. The target antigen is unknown. Germline V gene lookup returns CDR1 LNHDA and CDR2 SQIVND (reference sequence). This CDR3 has 15 residues. V lost 2 bases and J 4 bases, leaving 12 bases between the germline ends. One entry per CDR3 protein results from TCRdb running MiXCR on the reads. The sample comprises approximately 910,000 distinct CDR3 sequences, 30% to 40% of which are singletons, and about 14% rests with the top ten. This clonotype was sampled from a human donor in good health (CMV status not recorded). Some clones in this sample may be carry-over from other donors' samples. The sequencing here drew on cultured CD8+ T cells from PBMCs, taken from culture after CMV antigen stimulation. The V call is TRBV19, the J call TRBJ1-3; D is unclear. CDR3 nucleotide sequence: TGTGCCAGTAGTATACGCGGAGGTAACGGAAACACCATATATTTT. It codes for CASSIRGGNGNTIYF. The variable domain in full, completed from reference TRBV19 and TRBJ1-3, reads DGGITQSPKYLFRKEGQNVTLSCEQNLNHDAMYWYRQDPGQGLRLIYYSQIVNDFQKGDIAEGYSVSREKKESFPLTVTSAQKNPTAFYLCASSIRGGNGNTIYFGEGSWLTVV.